This T cell receptor (beta chain) was captured by sequencing in a study of Graves' ophthalmopathy and Graves' hyperthyroidism. Study background: Prior to any treatment, peripheral blood was collected at the time of initial diagnosis. Findings of the study overall: Blood also harbored most expanded thyroid clonotypes above 0.001 frequency.

Germline V gene lookup returns CDR1 WNHNN and CDR2 SYGVQD (reference sequence). This CDR3 has 16 residues. The V gene lost 0 bases and the J gene lost 5 bases, with 13 bases spanning the gap. This clonotype has at least ten counts. Its antigen remains unidentified. The study amplified TCR beta CDR3 regions using RNA transcripts. An opening RT-PCR round employed HTBI primers and preceded a second-round multiplex PCR. TCRdb fed the multiplex PCR reads into MiXCR, producing one record per CDR3 protein. The data hold a few hundred thousand distinct CDR3 sequences, with about a sixth observed a single time. Patients in the hyperthyroidism group, adults aged 18 to 65, were newly diagnosed, under 2 months' duration.

The sample consisted of peripheral blood. This TCR derives from an adult woman with stable Graves' hyperthyroidism. The chain is built from TRBV10-1 and TRBJ2-2; D may match TRBD1 or TRBD2 (6 bases each). The CDR3 bases are TGCGCCAGCAGTGAGTCCAGGCAGGGGAGGACCGGGGAGCTGTTTTTT. Protein sequence: CASSESRQGRTGELFF.